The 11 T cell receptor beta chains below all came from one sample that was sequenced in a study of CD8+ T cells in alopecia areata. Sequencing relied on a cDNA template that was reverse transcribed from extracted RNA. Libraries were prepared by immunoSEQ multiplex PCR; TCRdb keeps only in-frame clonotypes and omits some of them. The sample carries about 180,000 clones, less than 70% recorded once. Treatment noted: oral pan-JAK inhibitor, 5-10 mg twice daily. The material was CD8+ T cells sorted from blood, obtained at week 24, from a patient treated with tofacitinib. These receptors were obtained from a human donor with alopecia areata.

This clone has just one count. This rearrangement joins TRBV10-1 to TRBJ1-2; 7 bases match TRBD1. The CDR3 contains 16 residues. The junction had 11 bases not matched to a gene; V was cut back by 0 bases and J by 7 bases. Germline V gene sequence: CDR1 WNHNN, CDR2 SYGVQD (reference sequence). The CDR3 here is CASSESADRFGGGYTF. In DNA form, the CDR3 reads TGCGCCAGCAGTGAGTCTGCGGACAGGTTCGGAGGTGGCTACACCTTC.

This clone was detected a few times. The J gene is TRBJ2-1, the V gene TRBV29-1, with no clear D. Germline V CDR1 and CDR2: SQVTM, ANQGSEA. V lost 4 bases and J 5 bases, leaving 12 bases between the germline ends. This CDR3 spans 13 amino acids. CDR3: CSVAGGINNEQFF. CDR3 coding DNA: TGCAGCGTTGCGGGCGGTATAAACAATGAGCAGTTCTTC.

The CDR3 DNA follows: TGTGCCAGCAGCTTCTGGGTGAGCGGGGGAAATGAGCAGTTCTTC. Amino acids: CASSFWVSGGNEQFF. V is TRBV7-2 and J is TRBJ2-1; 8 nucleotides agree with TRBD2. Germline V gives CDR1 SGHTA, CDR2 FQGNSA. The CDR3 sequence is 15 residues long. The V gene end was trimmed by 3 bases and the J gene end by 7 bases; junction bases not matched to a gene: 8.

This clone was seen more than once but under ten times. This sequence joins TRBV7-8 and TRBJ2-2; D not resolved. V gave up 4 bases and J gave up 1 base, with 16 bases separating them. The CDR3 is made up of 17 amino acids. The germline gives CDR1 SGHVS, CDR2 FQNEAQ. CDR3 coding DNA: TGTGCCAGCAGCTCTATCCGGAGAGCGATGAACACCGGGGAGCTGTTTTTT. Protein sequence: CASSSIRRAMNTGELFF. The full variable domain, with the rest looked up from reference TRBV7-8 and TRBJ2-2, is GAGVSQSPRYKVAKRGQDVALRCDPISGHVSLFWYQQALGQGPEFLTYFQNEAQLDKSGLPSDRFFAERPEGSVSTLKIQRTQQEDSAVYLCASSSIRRAMNTGELFFGEGSRLTVL.

CDR3 in DNA: TGTGCCAGCAGCGCCGGGACGGAGATATTTAACTATGGCTACACCTTC. This encodes CASSAGTEIFNYGYTF. This chain connects TRBV7-8 to TRBJ1-2, with D possibly being TRBD1 (5 bases). Trimming took off 5 bases at V and 1 base at J, with 17 bases between the two ends. The CDR3 has 16 amino acids. Germline CDR1 and CDR2: SGHVS and FQNEAQ.

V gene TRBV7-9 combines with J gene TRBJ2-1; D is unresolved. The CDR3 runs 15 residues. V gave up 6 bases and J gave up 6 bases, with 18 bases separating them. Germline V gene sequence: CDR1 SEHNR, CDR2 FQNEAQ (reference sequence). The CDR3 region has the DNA TGTGCCAGCAGGGCCCCCGGTCCGAGGAGCAATGAGCAGTTCTTC. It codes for CASRAPGPRSNEQFF.

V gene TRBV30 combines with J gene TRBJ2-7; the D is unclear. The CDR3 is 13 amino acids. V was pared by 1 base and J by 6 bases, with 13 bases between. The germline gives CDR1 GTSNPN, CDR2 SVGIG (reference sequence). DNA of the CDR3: TGTGCCTGGAGTGAGGGATTTGGTGGCGAGCAGTACTTC. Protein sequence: CAWSEGFGGEQYF.

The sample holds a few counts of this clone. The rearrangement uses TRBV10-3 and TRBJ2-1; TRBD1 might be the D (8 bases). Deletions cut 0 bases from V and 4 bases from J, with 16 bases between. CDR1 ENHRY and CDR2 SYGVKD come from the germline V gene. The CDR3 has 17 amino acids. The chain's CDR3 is CAISESSDREGYNEQFF. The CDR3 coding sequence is TGTGCCATCAGTGAGTCCTCGGACAGGGAGGGATACAATGAGCAGTTCTTC.

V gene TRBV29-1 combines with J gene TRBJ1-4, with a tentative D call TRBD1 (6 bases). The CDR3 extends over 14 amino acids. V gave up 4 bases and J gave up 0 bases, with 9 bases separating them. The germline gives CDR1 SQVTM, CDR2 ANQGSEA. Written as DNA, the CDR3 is TGCAGCGTTGGACAGGACCCAACTAATGAAAAACTGTTTTTT. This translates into CSVGQDPTNEKLFF.

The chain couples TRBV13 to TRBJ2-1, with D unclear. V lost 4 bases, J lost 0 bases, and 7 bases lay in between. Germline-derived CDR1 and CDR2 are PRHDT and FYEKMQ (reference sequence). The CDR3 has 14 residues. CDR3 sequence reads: CASSSRSSYNEQFF. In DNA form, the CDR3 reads TGTGCCAGCAGCTCTAGGAGCTCCTACAATGAGCAGTTCTTC.

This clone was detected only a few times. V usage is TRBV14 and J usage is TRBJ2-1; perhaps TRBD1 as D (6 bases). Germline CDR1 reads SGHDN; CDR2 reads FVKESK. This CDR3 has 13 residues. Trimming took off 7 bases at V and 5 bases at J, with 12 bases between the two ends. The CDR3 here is CASNAQGDNEQFF. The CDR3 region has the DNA TGTGCCAGCAACGCACAGGGAGACAATGAGCAGTTCTTC.